This TCR beta chain emerged from a study of naive and memory T cell subsets. Germline CDR1 is LNHDA and CDR2 is SQIVND (reference sequence). CDR3 size: 16 residues. Between the trimmed V and J ends, which lost 3 bases and 3 bases, there was a span of 18 bases. TCR cDNA received a 3' ligated oligonucleotide that carried a UMI. Adult healthy volunteers gave 2.5 ml peripheral blood for whole-blood RNA. Cells were not sorted; total RNA input targeted roughly 1 to 1,100 ng. The SP2 primer and nested alpha and beta constant region primers amplified ligated cDNA in four rounds. Alpha and beta constant region primers primed reverse transcription for blood and skin samples. TCRdb reprocessed the UMI-ligation and nested PCR reads via MiXCR and lists one record per CDR3 protein. Among more than 20,000 distinct CDR3 sequences, around 5% were seen once, and the ten largest hold approximately 7%.

The sequenced sample consisted of blood. This sequence was found in an adult in good health. The chain uses TRBV19 and TRBJ2-7, with D perhaps assigned TRBD1 or TRBD2 (6 bases each). The CDR3 coding sequence is TGTGCCAGTAGTATCTTCGGCGGGGCGGACAGCTACGAGCAGTACTTC. This sequence encodes CASSIFGGADSYEQYF.